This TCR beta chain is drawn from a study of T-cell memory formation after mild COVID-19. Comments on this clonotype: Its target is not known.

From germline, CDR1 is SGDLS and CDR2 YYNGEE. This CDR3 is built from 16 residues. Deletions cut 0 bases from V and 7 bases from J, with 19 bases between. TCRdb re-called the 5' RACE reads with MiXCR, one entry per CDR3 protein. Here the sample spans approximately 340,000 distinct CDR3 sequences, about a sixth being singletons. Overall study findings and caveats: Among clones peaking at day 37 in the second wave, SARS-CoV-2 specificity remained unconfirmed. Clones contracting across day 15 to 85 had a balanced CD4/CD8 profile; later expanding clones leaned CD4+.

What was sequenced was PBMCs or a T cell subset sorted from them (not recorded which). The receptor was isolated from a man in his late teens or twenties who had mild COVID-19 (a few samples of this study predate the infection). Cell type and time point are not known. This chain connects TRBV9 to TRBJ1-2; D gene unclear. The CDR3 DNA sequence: TGTGCCAGCAGCGTAGAGCCCGCTGAGGATCCGCTTGGCTACACCTTC. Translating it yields CASSVEPAEDPLGYTF.